These 24 T cell receptor beta chains were all obtained from the same sample, sequenced in a study of radiation and T cells in renal cell carcinoma. Clones were read by immunoSEQ multiplex PCR, and TCRdb kept only the in-frame ones, dropping some. The sample contains roughly 78,000 clones, roughly 87% of which appear only once. Time point described: blood 2 weeks post-SBRT. Treatment indicated: 15 Gy SBRT to primary tumor, nephrectomy 4 weeks later. The sample was blood, taken from a patient whose treatment included radiotherapy and nephrectomy. These receptors all come from a man aged 60 to 75 with renal cell carcinoma.

The chain combines TRBV19 with TRBJ2-1; TRBD1 or TRBD2 may be the D gene (6 bases each). CDR3 length: 15 residues. Trimming shortened V by 3 bases and J by 6 bases, and 15 bases separated the two germline ends. Germline V lookup: CDR1 LNHDA, CDR2 SQIVND (reference sequence). The CDR3 region has the DNA TGTGCCAGTAGTATTAGTTCGGGGGCTCGCAATGAGCAGTTCTTC. Translating it yields CASSISSGARNEQFF.

This rearrangement joins TRBV5-6 to TRBJ2-5, with D uncertain. The germline V and J ends were trimmed by 3 bases and 0 bases, with 12 bases remaining between them. Germline CDR1 SGHDT, CDR2 YYEEEE. This CDR3 is 15 amino acids long. Here the CDR3 reads CASSSWAAYQETQYF. Written as DNA, the CDR3 is TGTGCCAGCAGCTCCTGGGCCGCGTACCAAGAGACCCAGTACTTC.

The V gene is TRBV10-3, the J gene TRBJ2-1; the D call may be TRBD1 or TRBD2 (6 bases each). This CDR3 is 14 amino acids long. Trimming left V 3 bases short and J 7 bases short, with 13 bases between. Germline CDR1 and CDR2: ENHRY and SYGVKD. The DNA for the CDR3 is TGTGCCATCAGTGAAGGAGGGGGAAATAATGAGCAGTTCTTC. The encoded protein is CAISEGGGNNEQFF.

The chain joins TRBV10-3 to TRBJ2-7, with 9 bases matching TRBD1. V was pared by 11 bases and J by 2 bases, with 10 bases of the junction left unmatched. The CDR3 runs 14 residues. Germline lookup yields CDR1 ENHRY and CDR2 SYGVKD. DNA for the CDR3: TGTGCCGCTTATGGGGGGACAGGGACCTACGAGCAGTACTTC. Residues: CAAYGGTGTYEQYF.

The genes are TRBV5-1 and TRBJ1-3; a possible D gene is TRBD1 (6 bases). CDR1 and CDR2 from the germline V gene are SGHRS and YFSETQ. The CDR3 is 16 amino acids. Between the trimmed V and J ends, which lost 4 bases and 0 bases, there was a span of 14 bases. The CDR3 sequence: CASSPQGTTSGNTIYF. The CDR3 DNA is TGCGCCAGCAGCCCGCAGGGGACAACCTCTGGAAACACCATATATTTT.

The gene calls are TRBV5-4 and TRBJ2-3; 8 bases map to TRBD2. V lost 0 bases to trimming and J lost 1 base; unmatched junction nucleotides: 1. This CDR3 spans 15 amino acids. Per the germline V gene, CDR1 is SGHNT and CDR2 is YYREEE (reference sequence). CDR3 protein: CASSLVLAGTDTQYF. The CDR3 DNA is TGTGCCAGCAGCTTGGTACTAGCGGGCACAGATACGCAGTATTTT.

The chain combines TRBV5-5 with TRBJ2-1; maybe TRBD2 (8 bases). V was trimmed by 3 bases and J by 0 bases, leaving 22 bases between them. Germline CDR1 is SGHKS and CDR2 is YYEKEE (reference sequence). The CDR3 spans 19 residues. The CDR3, as DNA: TGTGCCAGCAGCTCCAGGGGGTACGGAACTAGCGGCTCCTACAATGAGCAGTTCTTC. Its translation: CASSSRGYGTSGSYNEQFF.

The chain has TRBV5-1 and TRBJ2-1, with D possibly matching TRBD2 (5 bases). CDR3 length: 15 amino acids. The V and J ends lost 1 base and 0 bases respectively, with 8 bases between them. Per germline, CDR1 SGHRS and CDR2 YFSETQ. CDR3 amino acids: CASSLFGNSYNEQFF. CDR3 sequence (DNA): TGCGCCAGCAGCTTGTTCGGGAACTCCTACAATGAGCAGTTCTTC. Complete variable domain (other parts from reference TRBV5-1 and TRBJ2-1): KAGVTQTPRYLIKTRGQQVTLSCSPISGHRSVSWYQQTPGQGLQFLFEYFSETQRNKGNFPGRFSGRQFSNSRSEMNVSTLELGDSALYLCASSLFGNSYNEQFFGPGTRLTVL.

This chain uses TRBV19 with TRBJ1-1; D is possibly TRBD1 (5 bases). Germline V CDR1 and CDR2: LNHDA, SQIVND (reference sequence). CDR3 length: 14 residues. The V end lost 3 bases, the J end lost 4 bases, and 12 bases lay between the germline ends. CDR3 in amino acids: CASSIQGSGTEAFF. CDR3 coding DNA: TGTGCCAGTAGTATCCAGGGTTCGGGCACTGAAGCTTTCTTT.

CDR3 coding DNA: TGTGCCAGCAGCTTCGGGTACGAGCAGTACTTC. Translating gives CASSFGYEQYF. The gene calls are TRBV5-6 and TRBJ2-7; D uncertain. The V gene lost 2 bases and the J gene lost 4 bases, with 4 bases spanning the gap. CDR1 and CDR2 from the germline V gene are SGHDT and YYEEEE. The CDR3 length is 11 residues. Full variable domain (remainder filled in from reference TRBV5-6 and TRBJ2-7): DAGVTQSPTHLIKTRGQQVTLRCSPKSGHDTVSWYQQALGQGPQFIFQYYEEEERQRGNFPDRFSGHQFPNYSSELNVNALLLGDSALYLCASSFGYEQYFGPGTRLTVT.

The chain carries TRBV28 and TRBJ2-7; a possible D gene is TRBD1 (5 bases). CDR1 is MDHEN and CDR2 is SYDVKM in the germline V gene. Trimming stripped 6 bases from V and 1 base from J, with 22 bases between. This CDR3 has 17 amino acids. The CDR3 here is CASRHRTGLRGSYEQYF. In DNA form, the CDR3 reads TGTGCCAGCAGGCACAGGACGGGCCTGCGTGGGTCCTACGAGCAGTACTTC.

This chain connects TRBV6-1 to TRBJ2-7, with TRBD1 matching over 8 bases. The CDR3 spans 15 residues. CDR1 MNHNS and CDR2 SASEGT come from the germline V gene. Trimming at V came to 3 bases and at J to 5 bases, leaving 9 bases not matched to a gene. CDR3 sequence reads: CASSDFDRGKDEQYF. The CDR3 region has the DNA TGTGCCAGCAGTGACTTTGACAGGGGCAAGGACGAGCAGTACTTC.

The table lists this clone with a few counts. The chain has TRBV6-1 and TRBJ1-5; the match to TRBD1 covers 8 bases. The CDR3 totals 18 residues. Germline V gene data show CDR1 as MNHNS and CDR2 as SASEGT. Germline trimming cut 4 bases from V and 4 bases from J; bases unmatched to any gene: 15. The CDR3 DNA is TGTGCCAGCAGTGGACAGGGGCCGTCGGCCGGAGCGAATCAGCCCCAGCATTTT. Protein product: CASSGQGPSAGANQPQHF.

This clone occurred once. This CDR3 is CARTSGKQETQYF. The CDR3 DNA is TGTGCCAGGACTAGCGGGAAACAAGAGACCCAGTACTTC. The gene calls are TRBV25-1 and TRBJ2-5, with 11 positions matching TRBD2. CDR3 length equals 13 residues. The germline gives CDR1 MGHDK, CDR2 SYGVNS. V was clipped by 9 bases and J by 2 bases; unmatched bases: 2. The variable domain in full, completed from reference TRBV25-1 and TRBJ2-5, reads EADIYQTPRYLVIGTGKKITLECSQTMGHDKMYWYQQDPGMELHLIHYSYGVNSTEKGDLSSESTVSRIRTEHFPLTLESARPSHTSQYLCARTSGKQETQYFGPGTRLLVL.

The rearrangement joins TRBV18 to TRBJ1-3; 8 positions agree with TRBD1. The trim removed 6 bases at V and 3 bases at J, leaving 1 base unmatched. Germline V gene lookup returns CDR1 KGHSH and CDR2 LQKENI. The CDR3 is 13 amino acids. CDR3 DNA sequence: TGTGCCAGCTCGACAGGGGTTGGAAACACCATATATTTT. This sequence encodes CASSTGVGNTIYF. Together with reference TRBV18 and TRBJ1-3, the CDR3 gives the full variable domain: NAGVMQNPRHLVRRRGQEARLRCSPMKGHSHVYWYRQLPEEGLKFMVYLQKENIIDESGMPKERFSAEFPKEGPSILRIQQVVRGDSAAYFCASSTGVGNTIYFGEGSWLTVV.

The chain links TRBV5-4 to TRBJ2-7; unclear D gene. Germline values: CDR1 SGHNT, CDR2 YYREEE (reference sequence). The CDR3 spans 12 residues. Trimming stripped 3 bases from V and 4 bases from J, with 8 bases between. This CDR3 is CASSSASYEQYF. CDR3 DNA: TGTGCCAGCAGCTCCGCCTCTTACGAGCAGTACTTC.

This chain connects TRBV27 to TRBJ2-2; TRBD2 agrees at 8 bases. The length of the CDR3 is 15 residues. Germline trimming cut 5 bases from V and 2 bases from J; bases unmatched to any gene: 4. CDR1 and CDR2 from the germline V gene are MNHEY and SMNVEV (reference sequence). CDR3 sequence: CASSPLAENTGELFF. The CDR3 DNA follows: TGTGCCAGCAGTCCACTAGCGGAAAACACCGGGGAGCTGTTTTTT.

This sequence joins TRBV6-6 and TRBJ2-5; no definite D call. The germline gives CDR1 MNHNY, CDR2 SVGAGI (reference sequence). The CDR3 extends over 14 amino acids. Trimming pared 2 bases from V and 1 base from J, leaving 8 bases between. CDR3 bases: TGTGCCAGCAGTTACAGTCAGATCCAAGAGACCCAGTACTTC. This gives the protein CASSYSQIQETQYF.

V is TRBV28 and J is TRBJ2-2; 11 nucleotides match TRBD2. CDR1 MDHEN and CDR2 SYDVKM come from the germline V gene. V was pared by 5 bases and J by 6 bases, with 11 bases of the junction left unmatched. The CDR3 is 17 amino acids. CDR3 region: CASSPPTSGSMPGELFF. Written as DNA, the CDR3 is TGTGCCAGCAGTCCTCCCACTAGCGGGAGTATGCCCGGGGAGCTGTTTTTT.

This clone was picked up one time. The chain employs TRBV9 and TRBJ2-7; 7 bases line up with TRBD2. The CDR3 totals 16 residues. CDR1 and CDR2 from the germline V gene are SGDLS and YYNGEE. With V trimmed by 0 bases and J by 2 bases, 8 bases remained unmatched. The DNA of the CDR3 is TGTGCCAGCAGCGTAGCCATTTCAGCGGGGCCCTACGAGCAGTACTTC. Its protein product is CASSVAISAGPYEQYF.

The J gene is TRBJ1-4, the V gene TRBV11-2; 10 bases are shared with TRBD1. The CDR3 sequence is 14 residues long. After removal of 7 bases from V and 5 bases from J, the junction contained 4 bases not matched to a gene. In germline, CDR1 is SGHAT, CDR2 FQNNGV. The CDR3 here is CASTLDRGNEKLFF. The CDR3 DNA sequence: TGTGCCAGCACCTTGGACAGGGGGAATGAAAAACTGTTTTTT. The full variable domain, its missing parts supplied by reference TRBV11-2 and TRBJ1-4, is EAGVAQSPRYKIIEKRQSVAFWCNPISGHATLYWYQQILGQGPKLLIQFQNNGVVDDSQLPKDRFSAERLKGVDSTLKIQPAKLEDSAVYLCASTLDRGNEKLFFGSGTQLSVL.

This clone was recorded only once. CDR3 nucleotides: TGTGCCAGCAGCTGCCACTCTCTGGACAGGGGGACGGAGACCCAGTACTTC. This gives the protein CASSCHSLDRGTETQYF. The gene calls are TRBV21-1 and TRBJ2-5; no DNA check was done on the table's D call, TRBD1. TRBV21-1 is labeled a pseudogene. This CDR3 spans 17 amino acids.

About this clone: A much larger clonotype is one base distant, so this may be a read error. The V gene is TRBV29-1, the J gene TRBJ1-1; D gene ambiguous. Looked up from germline, CDR1 is SQVTM and CDR2 is ANQGSEA. V was shortened by 1 base and J by 1 base, with 7 bases between the two germline ends. This CDR3 spans 13 amino acids. The CDR3 DNA reads TGCAGCGTTGAAGCGGTAGCGAACACTGAAGCTTTCTTT. Protein: CSVEAVANTEAFF.

The chain has TRBV29-1 and TRBJ2-5; 9 bases agree with TRBD1. V lost 3 bases, J lost 3 bases, and 5 bases stayed unmatched. This CDR3 is built from 14 residues. The V gene's germline CDR1 is SQVTM and CDR2 ANQGSEA. The CDR3 protein is CSVERQGGKETQYF. CDR3 in DNA: TGCAGCGTTGAGAGACAGGGGGGGAAAGAGACCCAGTACTTC.